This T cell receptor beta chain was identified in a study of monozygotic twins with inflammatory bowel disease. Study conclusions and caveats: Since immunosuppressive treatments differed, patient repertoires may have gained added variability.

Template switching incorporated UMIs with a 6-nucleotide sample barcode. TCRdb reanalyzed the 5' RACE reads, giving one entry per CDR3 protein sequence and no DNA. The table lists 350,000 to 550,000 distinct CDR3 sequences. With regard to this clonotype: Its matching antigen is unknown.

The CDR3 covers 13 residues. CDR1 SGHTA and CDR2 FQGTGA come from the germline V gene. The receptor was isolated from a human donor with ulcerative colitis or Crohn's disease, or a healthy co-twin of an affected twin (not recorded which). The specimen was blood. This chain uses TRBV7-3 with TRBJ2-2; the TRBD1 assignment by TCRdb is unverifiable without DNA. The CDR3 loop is CASREQGAGELFF. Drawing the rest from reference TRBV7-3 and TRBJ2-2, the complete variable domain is GAGVSQTPSNKVTEKGKYVELRCDPISGHTALYWYRQSLGQGPEFLIYFQGTGAADDSGLPNDRFFAVRPEGSVSTLKIQRTERGDSAVYLCASREQGAGELFFGEGSRLTVL.